This TCR beta chain was documented in a study of blood T cell repertoires in COVID-19. Overall study context: The samples span acute and convalescent COVID-19 from the United States, Italy and Spain.

Notes on this clone: At one boundary the junction diverges from the germline segment, which might be a read error.

Repertoires were generated with immunoSEQ multiplex PCR, while TCRdb's copy carries only in-frame clones and drops some. The table lists 250,000 to 350,000 clones, around 85% of them singletons, with over 1.3% in the top ten. CDR3 length: 15 residues. Germline V gene data show CDR1 as MNHNS and CDR2 as SASEGT. The chain couples TRBV6-1 to TRBJ2-7; maybe TRBD1 (5 bases). The sequenced material came from peripheral blood. The receptor's source is a human donor with COVID-19, enrolled during active disease. The donor label of this sample is uncertain. CDR3 residues: CASSEGAPSSYEQYF. CDR3 bases: TGTGCCAGCAGCGAAGGGGCCCCGAGCTCCTACGAGCAGTACTTC.